The source of this T cell receptor (beta chain) is a study of blood T cell repertoires in COVID-19. For the study at large: Donors in the United States, Italy and Spain gave samples during acute or convalescent COVID-19. Sources were T cells, B-cell-depleted T cells, or PBMCs; the material itself was cDNA or gDNA.

The CDR3 consists of 14 residues. The V and J ends lost 2 bases and 0 bases respectively, with 7 bases between them. Germline CDR1 is MNHEY and CDR2 is SVGEGT. Original analysis: Amplification with reference gene primers provided the estimates of nucleated cell counts. Repertoires were generated with immunoSEQ multiplex PCR, while TCRdb's copy carries only in-frame clones and drops some. V, J and clone size are taken as reported in that table, and D and trimming were inferred from the DNA itself. The sample records 300,000 or so clones, over 75% being singletons. This receptor was taken from a man in his fifties with active or convalescent COVID-19. The sequenced sample consisted of peripheral blood. V usage is TRBV6-2 or TRBV6-3 and J usage is TRBJ1-1; D uncertain. As DNA, the CDR3 is TGTGCCAGCAGTTACCACAGATTGAACACTGAAGCTTTCTTT. It specifies CASSYHRLNTEAFF.